These 11 T cell receptor beta chains came from one sample sequenced in a study of regulatory T cells in long-lasting Graves disease. Noted time point: newly diagnosed GD, antithyroid drugs for less than 3 months. Following extraction of RNA from PBMCs, that RNA was used to make the TCR library. iRepertoire HTBI primers and Arm-PCR of CDR3 regions built TCR beta libraries. TCRdb independently ran MiXCR on the multiplex PCR reads; one entry per CDR3 protein. This sample has under 400,000 distinct CDR3 sequences, with over 15% found just once. These sequences were also reported in another study, on T cells in Graves' hyperthyroidism and ophthalmopathy.

Material: peripheral blood mononuclear cells (PBMCs), obtained at new diagnosis, from a patient treated with antithyroid drugs. The receptor set was obtained from a man aged 35 to 55 with Graves disease.

The table lists this clonotype with many counts. Sequence at one end of the junction differs from germline and may be a read error. The chain combines TRBV12-3 or TRBV12-4 with TRBJ1-2, with 7 bases lining up with TRBD1. This CDR3 region has 13 residues. The CDR3 region is CASSLTGFGGCTF. The CDR3 nucleotides are TGTGCCAGCAGTTTGACAGGGTTCGGTGGCTGCACCTTC.

The chain employs TRBV3-1 and TRBJ2-1, with TRBD2 identical over 11 bases. CDR3 size: 18 residues. V dropped 1 base and J dropped 7; count of bases not matched to a gene: 12. Germline CDR1 and CDR2: LGHDT and YNNKEL (reference sequence). Here the CDR3 DNA reads TGTGCCAGCAGCCAAGTCCTAGCGGGGGGCCATACGGGGAATGAGCAGTTCTTC. Translation gives CASSQVLAGGHTGNEQFF.

This clonotype has only a few counts. This sequence joins TRBV10-2 and TRBJ2-7, with D perhaps matching TRBD1 (6 bases). The V gene's germline CDR1 is WSHSY and CDR2 SAAADI. This CDR3 spans 15 amino acids. Trimming took 7 bases from V and 5 from J, leaving 21 bases between them. This CDR3 reads CASTPSDRRQDEQYF. Here the CDR3 DNA reads TGCGCCAGCACTCCATCCGACAGGAGACAAGACGAGCAGTACTTC.

This clonotype was observed at least ten times. The chain is built from TRBV5-6 and TRBJ2-3; 8 positions match TRBD2. The V gene end was trimmed by 2 bases and the J gene end by 1 base; junction bases not matched to a gene: 3. The CDR3 loop spans 15 amino acids. The germline CDR1 and CDR2 sequences are SGHDT and YYEEEE. The CDR3 protein is CASSFLTSGTDTQYF. DNA for the CDR3: TGTGCCAGCAGCTTCCTGACTAGCGGCACAGATACGCAGTATTTT. The complete variable domain, with remaining parts taken from reference TRBV5-6 and TRBJ2-3, reads DAGVTQSPTHLIKTRGQQVTLRCSPKSGHDTVSWYQQALGQGPQFIFQYYEEEERQRGNFPDRFSGHQFPNYSSELNVNALLLGDSALYLCASSFLTSGTDTQYFGPGTRLTVL.

There are many counts of this clonotype. V is TRBV7-3 and J is TRBJ2-1, with 7 positions matching TRBD1. Germline values: CDR1 SGHTA, CDR2 FQGTGA. With 5 bases clipped from V and 8 bases from J, the junction kept 6 bases outside the gene matches. CDR3 size: 13 residues. The chain's CDR3 is CASSQTGFDEQFF. CDR3 nucleotides: TGTGCCAGCAGCCAGACAGGGTTCGATGAGCAGTTCTTC.

At least ten counts were recorded for this clonotype. The chain carries TRBV5-5 and TRBJ2-1; maybe TRBD2 (5 bases). From germline, CDR1 is SGHKS and CDR2 YYEKEE (reference sequence). The CDR3 extends over 13 amino acids. V lost 2 bases and J 9 bases, leaving 12 bases between the germline ends. The CDR3 here is CASSFRRAGEQFF. In DNA, the CDR3 is TGTGCCAGCAGCTTTAGGCGGGCGGGTGAGCAGTTCTTC.

This clonotype was recorded many times. The chain combines TRBV6-1 with TRBJ2-7, with 7 bases lining up with TRBD1. Germline lookup yields CDR1 MNHNS and CDR2 SASEGT. The CDR3 has 13 residues. The V and J ends lost 6 bases and 5 bases, in that order; junction bases with no gene match: 7. CDR3 nucleotides: TGTGCCAGCAGCAACAGGGGTAGGGACGAGCAGTACTTC. Translating gives CASSNRGRDEQYF.

V gene TRBV29-1 combines with J gene TRBJ2-7, with 7 bases identical to TRBD1. This CDR3 contains 13 residues. Germline V gene data show CDR1 as SQVTM and CDR2 as ANQGSEA. The trim removed 7 bases at V and 4 bases at J, leaving 10 bases unmatched. The CDR3 loop reads CSANRGHGYEQYF. DNA of the CDR3: TGCAGCGCCAACAGGGGACACGGATACGAGCAGTACTTC.

This clonotype was observed a handful of times. The CDR3: CASGGQAGPQHF. CDR3 DNA sequence: TGTGCCAGCGGGGGCCAGGCCGGGCCCCAGCATTTT. The chain has TRBV3-1 and TRBJ1-5; D might be TRBD1 (6 bases). V was cut by 8 bases and J by 9 bases, with 14 bases left in between. This CDR3 is built from 12 residues. Germline V gene lookup returns CDR1 LGHDT and CDR2 YNNKEL (reference sequence). Full variable domain (rest looked up from reference TRBV3-1 and TRBJ1-5): DTAVSQTPKYLVTQMGNDKSIKCEQNLGHDTMYWYKQDSKKFLKIMFSYNNKELIINETVPNRFSPKSPDKAHLNLHINSLELGDSAVYFCASGGQAGPQHFGDGTRLSIL.

This clonotype was counted at least ten times. The chain couples TRBV29-1 to TRBJ2-7, with D perhaps TRBD1 (5 bases). Looked up from germline, CDR1 is SQVTM and CDR2 is ANQGSEA. The CDR3 contains 11 residues. CDR3 sequence (DNA): TGCACCGAGCAGGGTCGAAACGAGCAGTACTTC. It specifies CTEQGRNEQYF.

This clonotype appeared many times. The V gene is TRBV20-1, the J gene TRBJ2-6, with D hard to call. The length of the CDR3 is 14 residues. V lost 3 bases and J lost 4, with 10 bases in between. Germline-derived CDR1 and CDR2 are DFQATT and SNEGSKA (reference sequence). The CDR3 reads CSASLVPGANVLTF. The CDR3 DNA is TGCAGTGCTAGTCTCGTGCCGGGGGCCAACGTCCTGACTTTC.